The T cell receptor (beta chain) described here comes from a study of shared clonotypes between healthy human individuals. Findings and limits, study-wide: Around 5% was the fraction of naive CD4 clonotypes found shared across a handful of donors.

TCRdb's table, derived via immunoSEQ multiplex PCR, lists solely in-frame clones and lacks some. Among roughly 700,000 clones listed, approximately 74% were seen once. The CDR3 totals 14 residues. Germline CDR1 and CDR2: SEHNR and FQNEAQ (reference sequence). J gave up 4 bases and V 5 bases, and 8 bases lay outside the gene matches. Points on this clone: Its target is unknown.

The sequence was collected from a woman in her thirties in good health. V usage is TRBV7-9 and J usage is TRBJ2-7; TRBD1 matches at 7 bases. The sequenced sample consisted of memory CD4+ T cells sorted from blood. Specified subset: CD45RA-negative fraction. Here the CDR3 reads CASSRTTGLYEQYF. In nucleotides, the CDR3 is TGTGCCAGCAGCCGCACGACAGGGTTATACGAGCAGTACTTC.